These 25 T cell receptor beta chains were sequenced from one sample in a study of tumor-infiltrating lymphocytes in primary liver carcinoma (dated by TCRdb to about 2017). The instrument was an Illumina HiSeq 2500. TCRbeta-specific cDNA was reverse-transcribed from about 520 ng total RNA using a constant-region primer and ProtoScript II reverse transcriptase. Three nested multiplex PCR rounds, following a slightly modified ARM-PCR procedure, were used to build the TCRbeta libraries. Each of the first two PCR rounds ran for approximately 11 cycles and used multiplex TRBV1-TRBV30 forward primers together with a Cbeta reverse primer. TCRdb cleaned the public reads at Q25 with fastp, built clones with MiXCR and kept in-frame beta chains. Each CDR3 protein gets just one entry, which takes the most common genes and DNA from the rows behind it. This sample has 95,000 to 150,000 distinct CDR3 sequences in its table, and about 59% of those were observed once. The ten biggest clones cover over 7% of the sample.

Total RNA and DNA were co-extracted without cell sorting from roughly 20-30 mg of bulk tissue using the AllPrep DNA/RNA mini kit. Material: liver tumor tissue from sampling region 1. What this sample's cell subset or site label stands for: tumor region T1, superior pole. These receptors all come from a woman in her fifties or sixties with primary liver carcinoma and hepatitis B virus infection.

In regard to this clonotype: Mismatch with germline at one junction end may stem from a read error. The chain combines TRBV29-1 with TRBJ2-4, with a tentative D call TRBD1 (7 bases). This CDR3 has 15 residues. Germline V gene data show CDR1 as SQVTM and CDR2 as ANQGSEA. The CDR3 DNA is TGCAGCGTCTGGAGGGGGGACAGCGTTAAAAACATTCAGCACTTC. It encodes CSVWRGDSVKNIQHF.

The chain employs TRBV7-9 and TRBJ2-5; perhaps D is TRBD1 or TRBD2 (6 bases each). Germline V gives CDR1 SEHNR, CDR2 FQNEAQ (reference sequence). Trimming left V 5 bases short and J 5 bases short, with 21 bases between. The CDR3 is 16 amino acids. The CDR3 DNA reads TGTGCCAGCAGCCCAAGGGTCACGGGGGCGATGGAGACCCAGTACTTC. Protein sequence: CASSPRVTGAMETQYF.

The table lists this clonotype with many counts. J is TRBJ1-5 and V is TRBV12-3 or TRBV12-4; TRBD1 might be the D (6 bases). V was clipped by 3 bases and J by 0 bases, with 18 bases between them. The CDR3 is made up of 18 amino acids. The CDR3 DNA sequence: TGTGCCAGCAGTTTTGTAGGACAGACGATATATAGCAATCAGCCCCAGCATTTT. This encodes CASSFVGQTIYSNQPQHF.

Points on this clonotype: A much larger clone sits a single nucleotide away, making a read error possible. The chain links TRBV7-8 to TRBJ2-2; 14 nucleotides line up with TRBD2. From germline, CDR1 is SGHVS and CDR2 FQNEAQ. The CDR3 spans 19 residues. The CDR3 DNA sequence: TGTGCCGGCAGCTGGGGGAGGGGACTAGCGGGAGAGAAGACCGGGGAGCTGTTTTTT. Encoded protein: CAGSWGRGLAGEKTGELFF.

On this clonotype: The junction departs from the called germline gene at one end, perhaps through a read error. The chain couples TRBV11-3 to TRBJ1-5; unclear D gene. CDR1 and CDR2 from the germline V gene are SGHNT and YENEEA. The length of the CDR3 is 13 residues. The CDR3 sequence is CTSSLQSKQPQHF. As DNA, the CDR3 is TGTACCAGCAGCTTACAGTCCAAACAGCCCCAGCATTTT. The variable domain in full, with the rest retrieved from reference TRBV11-3 and TRBJ1-5, is EAGVVQSPRYKIIEKKQPVAFWCNPISGHNTLYWYLQNLGQGPELLIRYENEEAVDDSQLPKDRFSAERLKGVDSTLKIQPAELGDSAVYLCTSSLQSKQPQHFGDGTRLSIL.

A remark on this clonotype: This could be a read error, since a much larger clone is one nucleotide away. The chain joins TRBV6-5 to TRBJ1-1; 9 bases are a match to TRBD1. CDR3 length: 14 amino acids. Germline CDR1 MNHEY, CDR2 SVGAGI. Trimming at V came to 7 bases and at J to 5 bases, leaving 8 bases not matched to a gene. CDR3 in DNA: TGTGCCAGCATGCTACAGGGGGCGACGACTGAAGCTTTCTTT. Protein product: CASMLQGATTEAFF.

This clonotype is labeled as medium-sized. The V call is TRBV11-1, the J call TRBJ2-4; 10 nucleotides match TRBD2. J gave up 3 bases and V 4 bases, and 9 bases lay outside the gene matches. CDR3 length equals 17 residues. The germline CDR1 and CDR2 sequences are SGHAT and FQDESV (reference sequence). The CDR3 reads CASSSRRTSGNKNIQYF. The CDR3 DNA reads TGTGCCAGCAGCTCGAGAAGGACTAGCGGTAACAAAAACATTCAGTACTTC.

This clonotype occurred many times. V usage is TRBV5-1 and J usage is TRBJ1-6; D unclear. With 7 bases removed from V and 8 bases from J, the gap between germline ends came to 16 bases. The length of the CDR3 is 14 residues. Germline V gives CDR1 SGHRS, CDR2 YFSETQ. In DNA, the CDR3 is TGCGCCAGCTGTGAAGGAGGTTCGCATTCACCCCTCCACTTT. As protein: CASCEGGSHSPLHF.

The V and J genes are TRBV11-3 and TRBJ2-1, with 9 bases that match TRBD2. From germline, CDR1 is SGHNT and CDR2 YENEEA. The CDR3 is 16 amino acids. The V segment lost 5 bases and the J segment 4 bases; nucleotides outside the gene matches: 9. The CDR3 sequence is CASSTTSGGQYNEQFF. CDR3 coding DNA: TGTGCCAGCAGCACGACTAGCGGAGGCCAGTACAATGAGCAGTTCTTC.

The rearrangement uses TRBV18 and TRBJ2-3, with 8 bases identical to TRBD2. The length of the CDR3 is 16 residues. Per the germline V gene, CDR1 is KGHSH and CDR2 is LQKENI. The V gene end was trimmed by 3 bases and the J gene end by 3 bases; junction bases not matched to a gene: 8. The CDR3 here is CASSPPGGGTTDTQYF. CDR3 nucleotides: TGTGCCAGCTCACCCCCCGGCGGGGGGACGACAGATACGCAGTATTTT.

The chain employs TRBV19 and TRBJ1-1; 7 bases fit TRBD1. This CDR3 spans 15 amino acids. CDR1 LNHDA and CDR2 SQIVND come from the germline V gene (reference sequence). Trimming at V came to 7 bases and at J to 3 bases, leaving 11 bases not matched to a gene. The CDR3 protein is CASTSGQVLHTEAFF. DNA for the CDR3: TGTGCCAGTACCTCAGGACAGGTGTTGCACACTGAAGCTTTCTTT. The complete variable domain, with remaining parts taken from reference TRBV19 and TRBJ1-1, reads DGGITQSPKYLFRKEGQNVTLSCEQNLNHDAMYWYRQDPGQGLRLIYYSQIVNDFQKGDIAEGYSVSREKKESFPLTVTSAQKNPTAFYLCASTSGQVLHTEAFFGQGTRLTVV.

In this sample, this clonotype turned up once. A much bigger clone sits one base away, suggesting this may be a read error. The rearrangement uses TRBV29-1 and TRBJ1-4, with D perhaps matching TRBD1 (6 bases). CDR3 size: 13 residues. Germline V gives CDR1 SQVTM, CDR2 ANQGSEA. CDR3 DNA sequence: TGCTGCGGAAAGGGGGTTAGAGATGAAAAACTGTTTTTT. Amino acid sequence: CCGKGVRDEKLFF.

Comments on this clonotype: This may be a read error, as it is one base from a much larger clone. This rearrangement joins TRBV29-1 to TRBJ2-7; 7 bases line up with TRBD1. V gave up 7 bases and J gave up 6 bases; unmatched junction bases: 9. Germline V lookup: CDR1 SQVTM, CDR2 ANQGSEA. The CDR3 contains 12 residues. DNA for the CDR3: TGCAGCGCCCTGCGAGGGGGCTGCGAGCAGTACTTC. It codes for CSALRGGCEQYF.

This clonotype has ten or more counts. This sequence joins TRBV5-5 and TRBJ2-1; 15 bases fit TRBD2. The CDR3 runs to 15 residues. V lost 4 bases and J lost 12; bases outside the gene matches: 8. CDR1 is SGHKS and CDR2 is YYEKEE in the germline V gene (reference sequence). The CDR3 nucleotides are TGTGCCAGCAGCACCGGGACTAGCGGGAGGTGGGTGCAGTTCTTC. This gives the protein CASSTGTSGRWVQFF.

Comment on this clonotype: One end of the junction varies from germline; a read error may be responsible. The chain couples TRBV11-2 to TRBJ2-1, with unresolved D. The germline CDR1 and CDR2 sequences are SGHAT and FQNNGV. The CDR3 length is 15 residues. The CDR3 region is CAGSLQRSSYSEQFF. DNA of the CDR3: TGTGCCGGCAGCCTGCAACGGAGCTCCTACAGTGAGCAGTTCTTC.

A note on this clonotype: One end of the junction does not line up with germline, which may come from a read error. The V and J genes are TRBV12-3 or TRBV12-4 and TRBJ2-1, with 11 nucleotides matching TRBD1. The CDR3 has 13 amino acids. In DNA form, the CDR3 reads TGTGCCAGCAGTTTAGCCCAGGACAGGGGGCACATCTTC. Its protein product is CASSLAQDRGHIF.

Regarding this clonotype: One junction end disagrees with the germline gene, perhaps due to a read error. This chain links TRBV11-1 with TRBJ2-1, with 7 bases matching TRBD2. There are 15 residues in the CDR3. Looked up from germline, CDR1 is SGHAT and CDR2 is FQDESV (reference sequence). The chain's CDR3 is CASSLEGTTYNDQFF. Written as DNA, the CDR3 is TGTGCCAGCAGCTTAGAGGGGACTACCTACAATGATCAGTTCTTC.

The genes are TRBV6-5 and TRBJ1-2; possible D gene TRBD1, 5 bases. The CDR3 is 13 residues long. Germline CDR1 is MNHEY and CDR2 is SVGAGI. Trimming shortened V by 2 bases and J by 12 bases, and 16 bases separated the two germline ends. This CDR3 reads CASSYGGSYDNTF. The CDR3, as DNA: TGTGCCAGCAGTTACGGGGGATCCTATGACAACACCTTC.

This clonotype came up many times. CDR3 nucleotides: TGTGCCAGCTCCGACTTTGGGGGGCTTCAGCCCCAGCATTTT. This codes for CASSDFGGLQPQHF. The genes are TRBV6-6 and TRBJ1-5, with TRBD1 as a possible D gene (6 bases). Germline-derived CDR1 and CDR2 are MNHNY and SVGAGI (reference sequence). This CDR3 contains 14 residues. V was pared by 8 bases and J by 6 bases, with 17 bases between.

This clonotype has just a few counts. This may be a read error: a much more frequent sequence differs by one nucleotide. The V gene is TRBV6-5, the J gene TRBJ2-2, with 7 nucleotides matching TRBD2. This CDR3 contains 15 residues. Germline lookup yields CDR1 MNHEY and CDR2 SVGAGI. The CDR3 reads CASSYSSRVGGELLF. Written as DNA, the CDR3 is TGTGCCAGCAGTTACTCGTCACGGGTTGGGGGGGAGCTGCTTTTT.

This clonotype has a handful of counts. The rearrangement joins TRBV5-1 to TRBJ2-2, with 7 positions matching TRBD1. This CDR3 region has 15 residues. V shed 1 base and J 3 bases; nucleotides not matched to a gene: 3. Germline CDR1 is SGHRS and CDR2 is YFSETQ. The CDR3 DNA is TGCGCCAGCAGCTTGCGGGACAGCTACACCGGGGAGCTGTTTTTT. Amino acid sequence: CASSLRDSYTGELFF.

Details on this clonotype: A read error is possible here, since a much larger clone lies one base away. The CDR3 nucleotides are TGCAACGCCGACTCTGGCTACACCTTC. Its protein product is CNADSGYTF. V gene TRBV29-1 combines with J gene TRBJ1-2; D unclear. The CDR3 length is 9 residues. Looked up from germline, CDR1 is SQVTM and CDR2 is ANQGSEA. The whole variable domain, filled in from reference TRBV29-1 and TRBJ1-2, reads SAVISQKPSRDICQRGTSLTIQCQVDSQVTMMFWYRQQPGQSLTLIATANQGSEATYESGFVIDKFPISRPNLTFSTLTVSNMSPEDSSIYLCNADSGYTFGSGTRLTVV.

CDR3 DNA sequence: TGTGCCAGCACCACCCGCAGGGGTCCCCAAGAGACCCAGTACTTC. It translates to CASTTRRGPQETQYF. J is TRBJ2-5 and V is TRBV28; tentative D call: TRBD1 (6 bases). CDR1 is MDHEN, CDR2 SYDVKM, per germline. This CDR3 region has 15 residues. Trimming took off 7 bases at V and 1 base at J, with 16 bases between the two ends.

Comment on this clonotype: The junction does not match germline at one end; this may be a read error. J is TRBJ2-1 and V is TRBV11-2; no definite D call. CDR3 length: 16 residues. CDR1 and CDR2 (germline): SGHAT, FQNNGV. The CDR3 DNA reads as TGTGTCAGCAGCTTAAGGAGAACTCTCAAATACAATGAGCAGTTCTTC. Translation: CVSSLRRTLKYNEQFF.

The rearrangement links TRBV10-3 to TRBJ1-3; D not certain. Trimming cost V 4 bases and J 1 base, with 5 bases left between them. The CDR3 has 13 residues. CDR1 is ENHRY and CDR2 is SYGVKD in the germline V gene. In nucleotides, the CDR3 is TGTGCCATCAGTGGGCGATCTGGAAACACCATATATTTT. Translation: CAISGRSGNTIYF.